The present entry profiles one T cell receptor (beta chain) with its context. The source of the sample is a study of OX40 agonist ivuxolimab in advanced cancers. Study information: The diagnoses of dose-escalation patients were hepatocellular carcinoma, melanoma, renal cell or head and neck cancer.

Assay: immunoSEQ multiplex PCR; the TCRdb copy retains only in-frame clones and omits some. This sample yields 65,000 to 95,000 clones, of which about 85% are seen a single time; less than 4.5% belongs to the top ten. Germline CDR1 is LNHDA and CDR2 is SQIVND (reference sequence). V was clipped by 5 bases and J by 11 bases; unmatched bases: 10. The length of the CDR3 is 13 residues. The material sequenced was CD4+ or CD8+ T cells sorted from blood, taken in a trial of the OX40 agonist ivuxolimab. The chain joins TRBV19 to TRBJ2-5; the match to TRBD2 covers 8 bases. This receptor was obtained from an adult with an advanced solid tumor such as melanoma, head and neck, liver or kidney cancer. CDR3 region: CASSSLSGGEQYF. CDR3 coding DNA: TGTGCCAGTAGTTCCCTATCGGGGGGGGAGCAGTACTTC.